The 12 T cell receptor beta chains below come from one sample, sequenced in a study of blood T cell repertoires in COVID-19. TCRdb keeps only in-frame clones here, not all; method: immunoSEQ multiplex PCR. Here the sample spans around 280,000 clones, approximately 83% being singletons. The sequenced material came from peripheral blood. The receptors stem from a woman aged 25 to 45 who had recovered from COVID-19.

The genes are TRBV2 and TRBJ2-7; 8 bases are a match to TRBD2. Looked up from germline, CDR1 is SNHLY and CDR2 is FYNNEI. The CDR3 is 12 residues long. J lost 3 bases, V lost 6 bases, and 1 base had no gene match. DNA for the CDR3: TGTGCCAGCAGGGGACTAGTCTACGAGCAGTACTTC. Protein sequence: CASRGLVYEQYF.

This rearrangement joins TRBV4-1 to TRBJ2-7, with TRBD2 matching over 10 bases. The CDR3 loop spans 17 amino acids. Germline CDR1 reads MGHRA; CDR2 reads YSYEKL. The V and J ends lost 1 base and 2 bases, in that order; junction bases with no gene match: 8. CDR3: CASSQGPSGGITYEQYF. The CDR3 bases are TGCGCCAGCAGCCAAGGGCCTAGCGGGGGAATAACCTACGAGCAGTACTTC.

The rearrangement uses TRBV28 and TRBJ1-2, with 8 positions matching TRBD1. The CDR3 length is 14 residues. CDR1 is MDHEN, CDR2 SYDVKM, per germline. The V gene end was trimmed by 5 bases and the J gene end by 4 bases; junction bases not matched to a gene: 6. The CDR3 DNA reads TGTGCCAGCAGTATGACAGGGGACGGCTATGGCTACACCTTC. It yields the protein CASSMTGDGYGYTF.

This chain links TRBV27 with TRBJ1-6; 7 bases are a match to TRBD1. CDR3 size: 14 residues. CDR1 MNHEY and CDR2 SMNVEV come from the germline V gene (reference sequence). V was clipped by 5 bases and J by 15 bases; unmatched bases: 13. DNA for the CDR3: TGTGCCAGCAGTCCCCAGCCGACAGGGTCCCTCCTCCACTTT. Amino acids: CASSPQPTGSLLHF.

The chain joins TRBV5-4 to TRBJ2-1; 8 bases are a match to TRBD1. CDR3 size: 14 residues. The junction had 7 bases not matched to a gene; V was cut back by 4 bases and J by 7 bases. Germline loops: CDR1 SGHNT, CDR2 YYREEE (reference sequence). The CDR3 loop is CASSPDRVSNEQFF. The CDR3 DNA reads TGTGCCAGCAGCCCGGACAGGGTGAGTAATGAGCAGTTCTTC.

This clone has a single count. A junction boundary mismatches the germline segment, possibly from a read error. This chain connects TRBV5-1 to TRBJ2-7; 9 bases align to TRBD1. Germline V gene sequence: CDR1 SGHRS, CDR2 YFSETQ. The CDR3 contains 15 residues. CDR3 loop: CASRLGQGFSYEQYF. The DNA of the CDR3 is TGCGCCAGCAGATTGGGACAGGGATTCTCCTACGAGCAGTACTTC. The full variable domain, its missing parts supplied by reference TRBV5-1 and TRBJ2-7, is KAGVTQTPRYLIKTRGQQVTLSCSPISGHRSVSWYQQTPGQGLQFLFEYFSETQRNKGNFPGRFSGRQFSNSRSEMNVSTLELGDSALYLCASRLGQGFSYEQYFGPGTRLTVT.

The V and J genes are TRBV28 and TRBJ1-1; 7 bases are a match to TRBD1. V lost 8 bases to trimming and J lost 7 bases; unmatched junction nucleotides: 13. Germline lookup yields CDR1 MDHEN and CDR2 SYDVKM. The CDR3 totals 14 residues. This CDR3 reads CASGGRQGMGEAFF. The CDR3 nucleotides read TGTGCCAGCGGGGGAAGACAGGGCATGGGTGAAGCTTTCTTT.

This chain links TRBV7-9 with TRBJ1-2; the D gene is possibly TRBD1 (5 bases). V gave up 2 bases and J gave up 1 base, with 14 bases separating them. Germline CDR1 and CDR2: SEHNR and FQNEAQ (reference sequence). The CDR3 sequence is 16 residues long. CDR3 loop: CASSLTTVEFNYGYTF. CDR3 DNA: TGTGCCAGCAGCTTAACGACAGTGGAGTTTAACTATGGCTACACCTTC.

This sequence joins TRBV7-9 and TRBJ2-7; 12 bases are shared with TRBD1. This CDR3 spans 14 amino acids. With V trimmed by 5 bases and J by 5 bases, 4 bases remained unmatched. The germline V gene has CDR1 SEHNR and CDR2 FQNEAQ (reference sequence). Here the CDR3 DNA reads TGTGCCAGCAGCGGTGGGACAGGGGGCGACGAGCAGTACTTC. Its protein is CASSGGTGGDEQYF.

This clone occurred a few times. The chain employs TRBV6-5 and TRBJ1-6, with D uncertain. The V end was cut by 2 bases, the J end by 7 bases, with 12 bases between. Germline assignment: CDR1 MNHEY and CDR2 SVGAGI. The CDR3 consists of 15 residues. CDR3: CASSYRHTGNSPLHF. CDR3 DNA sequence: TGTGCCAGCAGTTACCGCCATACGGGAAATTCACCCCTCCACTTT.

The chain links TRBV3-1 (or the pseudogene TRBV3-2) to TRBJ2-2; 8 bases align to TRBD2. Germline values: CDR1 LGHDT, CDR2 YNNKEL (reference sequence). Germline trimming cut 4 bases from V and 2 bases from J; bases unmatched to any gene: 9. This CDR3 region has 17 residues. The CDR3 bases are TGTGCCAGCAGCCGGAGCCCCGGGAGGGGTAACACCGGGGAGCTGTTTTTT. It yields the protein CASSRSPGRGNTGELFF.

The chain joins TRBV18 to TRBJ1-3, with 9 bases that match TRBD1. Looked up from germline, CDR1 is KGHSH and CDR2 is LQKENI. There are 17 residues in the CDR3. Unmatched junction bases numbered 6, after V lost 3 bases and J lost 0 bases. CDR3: CASSPSGTGSSGNTIYF. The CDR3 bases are TGTGCCAGCTCACCCTCCGGGACAGGGAGCTCTGGAAACACCATATATTTT.